Listed below are T cell receptor beta chains from one sample, sequenced in a study of Graves' ophthalmopathy and Graves' hyperthyroidism. TCRdb itself ran the multiplex PCR reads through MiXCR, one entry per CDR3 protein. The sample includes around 520,000 distinct CDR3 sequences, 39% seen only once; the top ten take about 4.1%. The sample was peripheral blood or thyroid tissue (not recorded which). These receptors were taken from an adult man with Graves' hyperthyroidism. Each CDR3 is given with its conserved first and last residue. D genes are given only for firm matches. Only part of the rows carry a size: once, few, many, or a class if the clone is expanded.

clone_size: once; j_call: TRBJ2-7; v_call: TRBV4-1; d_call: -; cdr3_nt: TGCGCCAGCAGCCACCCGGACAGCTACGAGCAGTACTTC; cdr3_aa: CASSHPDSYEQYF
clone_size: few; j_call: TRBJ2-2; v_call: TRBV5-5; d_call: -; cdr3_nt: TGTGCCAGCAGCTTAGAAGGGGGGCAGGACACCGGGGAGCTGTTTTTT; cdr3_aa: CASSLEGGQDTGELFF
clone_size: -; j_call: TRBJ1-1; v_call: TRBV2; d_call: -; cdr3_nt: TGTGCCAGCAGGAAAACAGCAAACACTGAAGCTTTCTTT; cdr3_aa: CASRKTANTEAFF
clone_size: many; j_call: TRBJ1-2; v_call: TRBV6-1; d_call: -; cdr3_nt: TGTGCCAGCAGTGAATCGGAGTACTATGGCTACACCTTC; cdr3_aa: CASSESEYYGYTF
clone_size: -; j_call: TRBJ1-2; v_call: TRBV19; d_call: TRBD1; cdr3_nt: TGTGCCAGTAGCGAGGAAAACATGGACAGGCTCCTTAACTATGGCTACACCTTC; cdr3_aa: CASSEENMDRLLNYGYTF
clone_size: -; j_call: TRBJ2-5; v_call: TRBV13; d_call: TRBD2; cdr3_nt: TGCGCCAGCAGCCAACCGGGACTAGCGGGGATGTGGGAGACCCAGTACTTC; cdr3_aa: CASSQPGLAGMWETQYF
clone_size: few; j_call: TRBJ2-1; v_call: TRBV29-1; d_call: -; cdr3_nt: TGCAGCGTTGGTGGGGGCCGACGGAATGAGCAGTTCTTC; cdr3_aa: CSVGGGRRNEQFF
clone_size: -; j_call: TRBJ1-2; v_call: TRBV15; d_call: -; cdr3_nt: TGTGCCACCAGCAAGAGGGACGGTGGCTATGGCTACACCTTC; cdr3_aa: CATSKRDGGYGYTF
clone_size: -; j_call: TRBJ1-6; v_call: TRBV7-2; d_call: -; cdr3_nt: TGTGCCAGCAGCTGGGGAGGCTCACCCCTCCACTTT; cdr3_aa: CASSWGGSPLHF
clone_size: -; j_call: TRBJ1-5; v_call: TRBV7-8; d_call: -; cdr3_nt: TGTGCCAGCAGCTTAGGTCCTAGCGTGCGGAATGAGCCCCAGCATTTT; cdr3_aa: CASSLGPSVRNEPQHF
clone_size: many; j_call: TRBJ1-1; v_call: TRBV7-8; d_call: -; cdr3_nt: TGTGCCAGCAGCTTAGTCCCGGGCGCTGAAGCTTTCTTT; cdr3_aa: CASSLVPGAEAFF
clone_size: many; j_call: TRBJ2-7; v_call: TRBV12-3/TRBV12-4; d_call: -; cdr3_nt: TGTGCCAGCAGCAACACCCGACAGAGAAATTCCTACGAGCAGTACTTC; cdr3_aa: CASSNTRQRNSYEQYF
clone_size: -; j_call: TRBJ1-6; v_call: TRBV5-1; d_call: -; cdr3_nt: TGCGCCAGCAGCTTAGTAACAGGGTCGTCTTCACCCCTCCACTTT; cdr3_aa: CASSLVTGSSSPLHF
clone_size: few; j_call: TRBJ2-2; v_call: TRBV5-1; d_call: -; cdr3_nt: TGCGCCAGCAGCTTCAAGGGTTCGGACACCGGGGAGCTGTTTTTT; cdr3_aa: CASSFKGSDTGELFF
clone_size: many; j_call: TRBJ2-7; v_call: TRBV5-6; d_call: TRBD2; cdr3_nt: TGTGCCAGCAGCTTGTTAGCGGGCCGACATGTCGACGAGCAGTACTTC; cdr3_aa: CASSLLAGRHVDEQYF
clone_size: -; j_call: TRBJ2-3; v_call: TRBV2; d_call: TRBD2; cdr3_nt: TGTGCCAGCTGTACTAGCGGGGCTTTGGGGGATACGCAGTATTTT; cdr3_aa: CASCTSGALGDTQYF
clone_size: once; j_call: TRBJ1-2; v_call: TRBV29-1; d_call: TRBD1; cdr3_nt: TGCAGCTCACCGGACAGGGTGAACTATGGCTACACCTTC; cdr3_aa: CSSPDRVNYGYTF
clone_size: -; j_call: TRBJ2-1; v_call: TRBV7-9; d_call: -; cdr3_nt: TGTGCCAGCAGCGGATACCGGGACATCAATGAGCAGTTCTTC; cdr3_aa: CASSGYRDINEQFF
clone_size: -; j_call: TRBJ2-5; v_call: TRBV20-1; d_call: TRBD2; cdr3_nt: TGCAGTGCTATGACTAGCGGAGGGATCCAAGAGACCCAGTACTTC; cdr3_aa: CSAMTSGGIQETQYF
clone_size: -; j_call: TRBJ2-7; v_call: TRBV5-4; d_call: TRBD1; cdr3_nt: TGTGCCAGCAGCTCAAACCCGGGACAGGATTCCTACGAGCAGTACTTC; cdr3_aa: CASSSNPGQDSYEQYF
clone_size: -; j_call: TRBJ2-7; v_call: TRBV5-1; d_call: -; cdr3_nt: TGCGCCAGCAGCTTGGCCCCAGGGTTCGACGAGCAGTACTTC; cdr3_aa: CASSLAPGFDEQYF
clone_size: -; j_call: TRBJ1-1; v_call: TRBV2; d_call: TRBD1; cdr3_nt: TGTGCCAGCAGTGGGACAGGGGCCACTGAAGCTTTCTTT; cdr3_aa: CASSGTGATEAFF
clone_size: -; j_call: TRBJ2-3; v_call: TRBV10-3; d_call: -; cdr3_nt: TGTGCCATCAGTGAAGGGTTAGATACGCAGTATTTT; cdr3_aa: CAISEGLDTQYF
clone_size: many; j_call: TRBJ2-5; v_call: TRBV7-2; d_call: TRBD1; cdr3_nt: TGTGCCAGCAGCTGGACAGGGAGGGAGACCCAGTACTTC; cdr3_aa: CASSWTGRETQYF
clone_size: -; j_call: TRBJ1-2; v_call: TRBV2; d_call: -; cdr3_nt: TGTGCCAGCAGCCCCGGATTTGCAGGAACTAACTATGGCTACACCTTC; cdr3_aa: CASSPGFAGTNYGYTF
clone_size: few; j_call: TRBJ1-1; v_call: TRBV7-8; d_call: -; cdr3_nt: TGTGCCAGCAGCCTCTACTCACAGGGCGAGAGAATCAAAGCTTTCTTT; cdr3_aa: CASSLYSQGERIKAFF
clone_size: many; j_call: TRBJ2-2; v_call: TRBV6-5; d_call: -; cdr3_nt: TGTGCCAGCAGTTACGGGGTCGGGGAGCTGTTTTTT; cdr3_aa: CASSYGVGELFF
clone_size: -; j_call: TRBJ1-5; v_call: TRBV7-2; d_call: -; cdr3_nt: TGTGCCAGCAGCGCAGTCGGTCGGGGGACTCAGCCCCAGCATTTT; cdr3_aa: CASSAVGRGTQPQHF
clone_size: -; j_call: TRBJ2-3; v_call: TRBV29-1; d_call: TRBD1; cdr3_nt: TGCAGCGGATCCGGGACAGGCCGCACAGATACGCAGTATTTT; cdr3_aa: CSGSGTGRTDTQYF
clone_size: many; j_call: TRBJ1-2; v_call: TRBV24-1; d_call: TRBD1; cdr3_nt: TGTGCCACCCGGGACAGAGATTATGGCTACACCTTC; cdr3_aa: CATRDRDYGYTF
clone_size: many; j_call: TRBJ2-7; v_call: TRBV19; d_call: TRBD2; cdr3_nt: TGTGCCGCGGGGCCTAGCGGGAGTAACGAGCAGTACTTC; cdr3_aa: CAAGPSGSNEQYF
clone_size: many; j_call: TRBJ2-7; v_call: TRBV9; d_call: -; cdr3_nt: TGTGCCAGCAGCGTAGGGGTCGGGAGCTCCTACGAGCAGTACTTC; cdr3_aa: CASSVGVGSSYEQYF
clone_size: many; j_call: TRBJ1-2; v_call: TRBV7-9; d_call: TRBD1; cdr3_nt: TGTGCCAGCGCCCCCCCGGTCCAGGGACAGGGGGTTCGTCGTGGCTACACCTTC; cdr3_aa: CASAPPVQGQGVRRGYTF
clone_size: -; j_call: TRBJ1-4; v_call: TRBV7-8; d_call: -; cdr3_nt: TGTGCCAGCAGCCCAAATCGAGGGGTCGAAAAACTGTTTTTT; cdr3_aa: CASSPNRGVEKLFF
clone_size: -; j_call: TRBJ1-1; v_call: TRBV29-1; d_call: -; cdr3_nt: TGCAGCGTTGCCAGGAACACTGAGGCTTCCTTT; cdr3_aa: CSVARNTEASF
clone_size: many; j_call: TRBJ1-5; v_call: TRBV19; d_call: -; cdr3_nt: TGTGCCAGTAGTATATGGAAAACGTCGGATCAGCCCCAGCATTTT; cdr3_aa: CASSIWKTSDQPQHF
clone_size: -; j_call: TRBJ1-5; v_call: TRBV7-9; d_call: TRBD1; cdr3_nt: TGTGCCAGCAGCCTGTCAGGGGGCTCGGGCAATCAGCCCCAGCATTTT; cdr3_aa: CASSLSGGSGNQPQHF
clone_size: few; j_call: TRBJ2-3; v_call: TRBV2; d_call: -; cdr3_nt: TGTGCCAGCAGAGCGACAGATACGCAGTATTTT; cdr3_aa: CASRATDTQYF
clone_size: many; j_call: TRBJ2-5; v_call: TRBV19; d_call: -; cdr3_nt: TGTGCCAGTAGTATAGGTTACCAAGAGACCCAGTACTTC; cdr3_aa: CASSIGYQETQYF
clone_size: many; j_call: TRBJ2-5; v_call: TRBV4-1; d_call: TRBD2; cdr3_nt: TGCGCCAGCAGTGGTCGTTCTAGCGGGAAAGAGACCCAGTACTTC; cdr3_aa: CASSGRSSGKETQYF
clone_size: many; j_call: TRBJ1-2; v_call: TRBV19; d_call: TRBD1; cdr3_nt: TGTGCCAGTAACCCGACAGGGCACTATGGCTACACCTTC; cdr3_aa: CASNPTGHYGYTF
clone_size: few; j_call: TRBJ1-1; v_call: TRBV10-3; d_call: -; cdr3_nt: TGTGCCAGCTTTAGCCCCAGCACTGAAGCTTTCTTT; cdr3_aa: CASFSPSTEAFF
clone_size: many; j_call: TRBJ2-5; v_call: TRBV29-1; d_call: -; cdr3_nt: TGCAGCGTTGTGTCAAGGGACGCGGGCGGTGGGACCCAGTACTTC; cdr3_aa: CSVVSRDAGGGTQYF
clone_size: few; j_call: TRBJ1-2; v_call: TRBV5-1; d_call: -; cdr3_nt: TGCGCCAGCAGCTTACAGGTCTCTAACTATGGCTACACCTTC; cdr3_aa: CASSLQVSNYGYTF
clone_size: many; j_call: TRBJ2-3; v_call: TRBV20-1; d_call: -; cdr3_nt: TGCAGTGCTAGAGCCTTGAACCGGGACATTCGACCAGATACGCAGTATTTT; cdr3_aa: CSARALNRDIRPDTQYF
clone_size: -; j_call: TRBJ2-7; v_call: TRBV19; d_call: TRBD1; cdr3_nt: TGTGCCAGTAGTGCCAAACAGGGGTCCTACGAGCAGTACTTC; cdr3_aa: CASSAKQGSYEQYF